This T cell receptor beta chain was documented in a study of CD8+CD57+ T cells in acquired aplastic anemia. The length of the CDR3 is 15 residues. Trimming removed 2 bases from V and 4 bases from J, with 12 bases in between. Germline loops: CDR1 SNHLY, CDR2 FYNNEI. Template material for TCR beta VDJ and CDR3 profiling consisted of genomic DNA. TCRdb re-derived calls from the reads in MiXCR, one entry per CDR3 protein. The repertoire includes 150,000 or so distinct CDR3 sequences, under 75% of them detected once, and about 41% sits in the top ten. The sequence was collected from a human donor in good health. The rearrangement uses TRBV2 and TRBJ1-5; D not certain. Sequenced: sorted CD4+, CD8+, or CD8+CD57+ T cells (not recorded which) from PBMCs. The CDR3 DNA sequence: TGTGCCAGCAGTGAATTTGGTCCCCAAAATCAGCCCCAGCATTTT. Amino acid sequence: CASSEFGPQNQPQHF.